Below, one TCR beta chain is given with its context. The entry originates in a study of chronic HIV infection and antiretroviral therapy. Germline lookup yields CDR1 SGHVS and CDR2 FNYEAQ. V was pared by 3 bases and J by 5 bases, with 9 bases of the junction left unmatched. This CDR3 comprises 16 residues. TCRdb reprocessed the 5' RACE reads with MiXCR, giving one entry per CDR3 protein. Among over 40,000 distinct CDR3 sequences listed, about a fifth were seen once. The chain has TRBV7-6 and TRBJ2-3; 9 nucleotides align to TRBD1. This TCR came from an adult who had HIV and had not received antiretroviral therapy, or was an uninfected healthy control (not recorded which). The source material was peripheral blood. Here the CDR3 DNA reads TGTGCCAGCAGCTTCGGCTGGGACAGGGTCGAAGATACGCAGTATTTT. This gives the protein CASSFGWDRVEDTQYF.